This T cell receptor (beta chain) came from a study of human T cells and chemical hapten exposure. Study at large: Sensitization applied 2% DPC to roughly 2 cm by roughly 2 cm of upper inner arm skin.

The length of the CDR3 is 11 residues. V lost 7 bases and J lost 1, with 4 bases in between. Germline V gene sequence: CDR1 LGHNT, CDR2 FRNRAP. As for this clonotype: The antigen is not known.

Unique molecular identifiers were attached to individual cDNA molecules during library preparation. TCRdb reanalysed the RACE reads using MiXCR and keeps one entry per CDR3 protein. The sample gives under 450,000 distinct CDR3 sequences, roughly 5% of which show up once; under 2.5% is in the top ten. Noted time point: patch test 1, 2 weeks after DPC sensitization. This sample's treatment: therapeutic diphenylcyclopropenone sensitization with weekly scalp DPC. General observations from the study: Alopecia affected the donors, so their immune response may differ from healthy people's.

This TCR derives from a woman between 45 and 60 years old with alopecia areata. Some clones in this sample may be carry-over from other donors' samples. The material was whole blood, obtained in connection with sensitization to the hapten diphenylcyclopropenone (DPC). The rearrangement links TRBV12-5 to TRBJ1-1; D remains ambiguous. CDR3 DNA sequence: TGTGCTAGTGCTGCGAACACTGAAGCTTTCTTT. It translates to CASAANTEAFF.